Sequencing of this T cell receptor (beta chain) was carried out in a study of beta chain features in type 1 diabetes (dated by TCRdb to 2016 to 2019). General notes on the study: Patients and healthy donors did not differ in mean age, gender distribution, total cell number or subset yield. A total of just under 110,000,000 sorted cells were examined across all samples, and RNA yield correlated strongly with the number of cells per subset. The study compared the TCRB repertoires of sorted circulating CD4+ T cell subsets in recently diagnosed type 1 diabetes patients with those in matched healthy donors. Regulatory and stem cell-like memory subsets were obtained from only 8 patients and about eight healthy donors, while naive and central memory subsets were obtained from all 30 or so donors.

In regard to this clone: Its antigen specificity is not known. It has no much larger one-base neighbor in the sample; base qualities were not kept.

Each donor gave one peripheral blood draw, averaging roughly 100 mL, which was collected into heparinised tubes. A BD FACSAria II was used to sort naive, central memory, regulatory and stem cell-like memory CD4+ T cells with a panel that included CD45RO, CCR7, CD25, CD127, CD95 and CD27. Purity was above 95% for every sorted population. PBMCs were isolated immediately by Lymphoprep density gradient centrifugation and stained directly without culture. So that batch effects would be minimized, each experiment stained and sorted samples in pairs, pairing one healthy donor with one patient. Counted from cysteine to phenylalanine, this CDR3 has 14 amino acids. Only CDR3 DNA is held: 42 bases, read in frame from base 1. CDR1 and CDR2, looked up from the germline V gene, are MNHEY and SVGAGI. V was cut back by 3 bases and J by 2 bases, leaving a gap of 11 bases between them. The entire isolated RNA was reverse transcribed using the High Capacity cDNA Reverse Transcription Kit, and thus expressed TCRB transcripts were sequenced. Deep immunoSEQ sequencing was performed on naive, central memory and regulatory T cell samples, with an average of around 3.5 million total reads per sample. After sorted cells were lysed in RLT buffer, RNA was extracted with DNase-treated RNeasy Micro or Mini kits, with the choice depending on cell number. Each cell subset was processed on its own to prevent cross-contamination, while patient and healthy donor samples were processed together. TCRB sequences were amplified from cDNA with the immunoSEQ multiplex PCR, producing 87-bp fragments spanning the CDR3 region. Sequencing of the amplicons was done on the Illumina HiSeq platform. The original pipeline was this. Synthetic template baselines were used to correct PCR bias computationally, reads within Hamming distance 2 were collapsed together, and singletons that could not be merged were discarded. By aligning reads against IMGT, V, D and J genes, CDR3 length, and insertions or deletions at six rearrangement sites were assigned. Within each subset, clonotype counts were normalized to sorted cell number, and only after that were true diversity and Gini coefficients computed with the tcR R package. The overlap coefficient, calculated on TCRB nucleotide sequences, was used to measure repertoire sharing. Out-of-frame TCRB sequences from naive cells were analyzed as a proxy for the pre-selection repertoire. TCRdb provides this immuneACCESS table in a form limited to in-frame rearrangements. Some clones are lacking; in checked studies, under half of them reflect an unresolved V gene, and why the rest are absent is not known. That table furnishes V, J and clone size, whereas the DNA furnished D and trimming. Counted in this sample were more than 250,000 clones; approximately 20% of them appeared once. The ten largest account for about 0.028% of the sample.

Summary of the overall study and its limitations: Fewer insertions and more nucleotide deletions at VDJ recombination sites were observed in patients with type 1 diabetes, implying thymic rearrangement abnormalities. HLA sub-analyses involved small numbers of individuals, so any influence of HLA type on TCRB rearrangement remained unresolved. PCR might favor shorter templates, but patient and control samples were amplified and corrected together, so any skew would affect both groups equally. Because cDNA was sequenced instead of genomic DNA, highly expressing activated cells could be over-represented, though the groups showed no difference in activation or CD3 levels. Naive, central memory and regulatory TCRB repertoires appeared to be more similar among patients than among healthy donors. Type 1 diabetes patients showed a moderate but significant shortening of TCRB CDR3 length in all four CD4+ subsets.

The V and J genes are TRBV6-5 and TRBJ2-7; the D gene is perhaps TRBD2, on 5 matching bases. Material: naive CD4+ T cells from blood. The sample's cell subset or site, from its label and the paper: true naive CD4+ T cells. This sequence was found in a woman between 40 and 55 years old with type 1 diabetes. The CDR3 amino acid sequence is: CASSYAPGTYEQYF. The nucleotides are TGTGCCAGCAGTTATGCCCCGGGGACCTACGAGCAGTACTTC.